Below are 27 T cell receptor beta chains sequenced from a single sample in a study of patients and donors after allogeneic stem cell transplantation (TCRdb year 2020). Preparation of the library involved RT-PCR. TCRdb records NextSeq 550 as the sequencer. Through fastp at Q25 and MiXCR, TCRdb rebuilt clones from the public reads, retaining in-frame beta chains. A single entry per CDR3 protein holds the most common genes and DNA from its merged rows. Here the sample has approximately 200,000 distinct CDR3 sequences; 35% to 45% occur a single time. The biggest ten clones account for around 10% of the sample. The material sequenced was blood, either unsorted or a sorted T cell fraction (not recorded which). These receptors all stem from a human donor who was either an allogeneic HSCT recipient or a stem cell or donor lymphocyte infusion donor (not recorded which). It is not recorded whose cells these are; they may come from a transplant donor.

The chain employs TRBV12-3 or TRBV12-4 and TRBJ1-5, with unresolved D. The CDR3 length is 13 residues. With 3 bases removed from V and 6 bases from J, the gap between germline ends came to 9 bases. CDR3 residues: CASSFLEGQPQHF. CDR3 DNA: TGTGCCAGCAGTTTTTTGGAGGGTCAGCCCCAGCATTTT.

V and J are TRBV6-1 and TRBJ1-6; TRBD1 matches 10 bases. This CDR3 contains 15 residues. In germline, CDR1 is MNHNS, CDR2 SASEGT. V dropped 7 bases and J dropped 8; count of bases not matched to a gene: 8. The CDR3 nucleotides are TGTGCCAGCACCCCCTGGGGGACAGGGGATTCACCCCTCCACTTT. It translates to CASTPWGTGDSPLHF.

The V and J genes are TRBV12-3 or TRBV12-4 and TRBJ2-2; D call uncertain. Trimming cost V 3 bases and J 2 bases, with 10 bases left between them. The CDR3 contains 15 residues. The CDR3 nucleotides read TGTGCCAGCAGTTTTCGGGCGAGCAACACCGGGGAGCTGTTTTTT. This gives the protein CASSFRASNTGELFF.

The J gene is TRBJ1-6, the V gene TRBV7-2; D is possibly TRBD1 (6 bases). Deletions cut 4 bases from V and 12 bases from J, with 13 bases between. Germline V gene sequence: CDR1 SGHTA, CDR2 FQGNSA. The CDR3 consists of 13 residues. As DNA, the CDR3 is TGTGCCAGCAGCTCAGGGGCCGGGGGACCCCTCCACTTT. The encoded protein is CASSSGAGGPLHF.

The chain has TRBV4-1 and TRBJ1-4, with D possibly being TRBD1 (6 bases). The CDR3 runs to 17 residues. Trimming left V 0 bases short and J 0 bases short, with 11 bases between. Per the germline V gene, CDR1 is MGHRA and CDR2 is YSYEKL. The CDR3 spells CASSQEDRTATNEKLFF. CDR3 nucleotide sequence: TGCGCCAGCAGCCAAGAAGACAGGACCGCAACTAATGAAAAACTGTTTTTT.

CDR3 amino acids: CASRGTGRTDTQYF. Written as DNA, the CDR3 is TGTGCCAGCAGGGGGACAGGACGCACAGATACGCAGTATTTT. This rearrangement joins TRBV12-3 or TRBV12-4 to TRBJ2-3, with 8 bases aligning to TRBD1. The junction had 3 bases not matched to a gene; V was cut back by 6 bases and J by 1 base. The CDR3 length is 14 residues.

Only a few counts were recorded for this clonotype. The chain links TRBV19 to TRBJ1-1; no clear D gene. Germline-derived CDR1 and CDR2 are LNHDA and SQIVND (reference sequence). The CDR3 covers 10 residues. Trimming took off 6 bases at V and 8 bases at J, with 7 bases between the two ends. DNA of the CDR3: TGTGCCAGTAGGGACCAAGAAGCTTTCTTT. Its translation: CASRDQEAFF.

The chain is built from TRBV5-1 and TRBJ1-4; possible D gene TRBD1, 5 bases. With 2 bases removed from V and 8 bases from J, the gap between germline ends came to 16 bases. Germline CDR1 SGHRS, CDR2 YFSETQ. The CDR3 runs to 15 residues. CDR3 sequence reads: CASSFGPGRREKLFF. CDR3 in DNA: TGCGCCAGCAGCTTTGGTCCAGGGAGGAGGGAAAAACTGTTTTTT.

The chain couples TRBV29-1 to TRBJ2-1; possible D gene TRBD2, 5 bases. Germline CDR1 and CDR2: SQVTM and ANQGSEA. Trimming removed 3 bases from V and 8 bases from J, with 14 bases in between. The CDR3 runs 13 residues. The CDR3 region is CSVESGVDDEQFF. For the CDR3, the DNA is TGCAGCGTTGAGTCCGGGGTTGACGATGAGCAGTTCTTC.

The table lists this clonotype with a few counts. The chain couples TRBV6-5 to TRBJ2-2; 7 nucleotides agree with TRBD2. This CDR3 is 17 amino acids long. V was clipped by 2 bases and J by 4 bases; unmatched bases: 10. CDR1 and CDR2 from the germline V gene are MNHEY and SVGAGI. CDR3 sequence reads: CASSYALASGATGELFF. DNA of the CDR3: TGTGCCAGCAGTTACGCCCTCGCAAGCGGGGCCACCGGGGAGCTGTTTTTT.

The chain recombines TRBV6-4 with TRBJ2-3; 11 bases are shared with TRBD2. The CDR3 has 15 residues. Trimming removed 4 bases from V and 4 bases from J; junction bases left unmatched: 4. Germline V gene sequence: CDR1 MRHNA, CDR2 SNTAGT. DNA of the CDR3: TGTGCCAGCAGTGCTAGCGGGGGGTCGTCAGATACGCAGTATTTT. This translates into CASSASGGSSDTQYF.

The chain carries TRBV4-2 and TRBJ1-2; TRBD1 matches 7 bases. The CDR3 covers 15 residues. V was pared by 1 base and J by 4 bases, with 6 bases of the junction left unmatched. Germline V lookup: CDR1 LGHNA, CDR2 YNFKEQ. DNA of the CDR3: TGTGCCAGCAGCCAAGGGAACAGGGGACCCTATGGCTACACCTTC. Residues: CASSQGNRGPYGYTF.

The CDR3 nucleotides are TGCGCCAGCAGCCAAGATCCCTACATGGACGACGGGACTGAAGCTTTCTTT. It codes for CASSQDPYMDDGTEAFF. The chain links TRBV4-3 to TRBJ1-1; D call uncertain. The CDR3 totals 17 residues. The V gene lost 0 bases and the J gene lost 5 bases, with 19 bases spanning the gap. The germline V gene encodes CDR1 LGHNA and CDR2 YSLEER.

The genes are TRBV28 and TRBJ2-1; perhaps TRBD1 as D (6 bases). Trimming removed 3 bases from V and 7 bases from J, with 19 bases in between. The CDR3 covers 16 residues. Germline CDR1 MDHEN, CDR2 SYDVKM. The CDR3 reads CASSFLRGTLGNEQFF. The DNA of the CDR3 is TGTGCCAGCAGTTTCCTGAGGGGGACCCTTGGGAATGAGCAGTTCTTC.

The chain uses TRBV3-1 and TRBJ1-2; D may be TRBD1 (5 bases). This CDR3 has 13 residues. Germline V CDR1 and CDR2: LGHDT, YNNKEL (reference sequence). Deletions cut 11 bases from V and 4 bases from J, with 17 bases between. The CDR3 bases are TGTGCCTCAACTTCCCCGGGGCTCTATGGCTACACCTTC. Its protein is CASTSPGLYGYTF.

The CDR3 coding sequence is TGCGCCAGCAGCACCTATGACAGGGATGAGCAGTTCTTC. Amino acids: CASSTYDRDEQFF. The chain couples TRBV5-1 to TRBJ2-1, with 7 nucleotides matching TRBD1. V shed 4 bases and J 8 bases; nucleotides not matched to a gene: 6. The CDR3 consists of 13 residues. In germline, CDR1 is SGHRS, CDR2 YFSETQ.

The sample holds a few counts of this clonotype. The chain recombines TRBV25-1 with TRBJ1-5, with D possibly being TRBD1 (6 bases). The germline CDR1 and CDR2 sequences are MGHDK and SYGVNS. The CDR3 totals 14 residues. V gave up 4 bases and J gave up 3 bases, with 10 bases separating them. The DNA for the CDR3 is TGTGCCAGCAGTGCTTACAGGGACAATCAGCCCCAGCATTTT. The encoded protein is CASSAYRDNQPQHF.

This clonotype was recorded a few times. V gene TRBV4-2 combines with J gene TRBJ1-2, with unresolved D. This CDR3 comprises 14 residues. The V and J ends lost 2 bases and 8 bases respectively, with 15 bases between them. Germline CDR1 is LGHNA and CDR2 is YNFKEQ. The CDR3 nucleotides are TGTGCCAGCAGCCAACTGAGCTATCGGGGAGGCTACACCTTC. Its protein product is CASSQLSYRGGYTF.

This clonotype was counted a single time. V is TRBV7-3 and J is TRBJ2-1, with TRBD1 identical over 10 bases. V dropped 5 bases and J dropped 5; count of bases not matched to a gene: 6. The CDR3 is 15 residues long. Germline values: CDR1 SGHTA, CDR2 FQGTGA. The CDR3 DNA reads as TGTGCCAGCAGCCCCGGGACAGGGGCGAACAATGAGCAGTTCTTC. Its protein product is CASSPGTGANNEQFF.

The chain couples TRBV2 to TRBJ2-3; D is unresolved. Germline CDR1 and CDR2: SNHLY and FYNNEI. This CDR3 comprises 12 residues. Trimming removed 6 bases at V and 3 bases at J, with 7 bases between. CDR3 DNA: TGTGCCAGCAGCGCAGTAACAGATACGCAGTATTTT. This encodes CASSAVTDTQYF.

The chain has TRBV10-3 and TRBJ2-3, with 14 bases identical to TRBD2. The CDR3 contains 19 residues. Germline lookup yields CDR1 ENHRY and CDR2 SYGVKD. After removal of 4 bases from V and 3 bases from J, the junction contained 12 bases not matched to a gene. In nucleotides, the CDR3 is TGTGCCATCAGTGGGAGGACAGAAAGGACTAGCGGGGGGACAGATACGCAGTATTTT. This codes for CAISGRTERTSGGTDTQYF.

In the case of this clonotype: A much larger clone differs by one base, so this may be a read error. Given the absence of the conserved phenylalanine or tryptophan at the CDR3 end, a read error is likely. The genes are TRBV5-8 and TRBJ1-6; D is unresolved. V was pared by 4 bases and J by 7 bases, with 15 bases between. Germline CDR1 reads SGHTS; CDR2 reads YDEGEE. This CDR3 contains 15 residues. Here the CDR3 reads CASSQRWRLNSPLHL. Here the CDR3 DNA reads TGTGCCAGCAGCCAAAGGTGGCGGCTGAATTCACCCCTCCACTTG.

This sequence joins TRBV11-2 and TRBJ1-2; D is perhaps TRBD1 (5 bases). V gave up 4 bases and J gave up 7 bases, with 13 bases separating them. There are 13 residues in the CDR3. Per the germline V gene, CDR1 is SGHAT and CDR2 is FQNNGV. Written as DNA, the CDR3 is TGTGCCAGCAGCTACGGGGGAAAGGGTGGCTACACCTTC. Encoded protein: CASSYGGKGGYTF.

The V call is TRBV5-6, the J call TRBJ2-2; 15 nucleotides align to TRBD2. From germline, CDR1 is SGHDT and CDR2 YYEEEE. The CDR3 is made up of 18 amino acids. V lost 4 bases, J lost 6 bases, and 10 bases stayed unmatched. The CDR3 sequence: CASSPGLAGGSIPGELFF. CDR3 DNA: TGTGCCAGCAGCCCGGGACTAGCGGGGGGATCCATCCCCGGGGAGCTGTTTTTT.

In its sample, this clonotype was seen many times. CDR3 nucleotide sequence: TGTGCCAGCAGAGTCACAGCAAGCTATAATTCACCCCTCCACTTT. Translation gives CASRVTASYNSPLHF. The gene calls are TRBV27 and TRBJ1-6; D is uncertain. The CDR3 has 15 residues. V lost 6 bases, J lost 3 bases, and 12 bases lay in between. CDR1 is MNHEY, CDR2 SMNVEV, per germline (reference sequence).

This clonotype came up a few times. V and J are TRBV6-1 and TRBJ1-3; TRBD1 matches 8 bases. V lost 1 base to trimming and J lost 2 bases; unmatched junction nucleotides: 7. The germline CDR1 and CDR2 sequences are MNHNS and SASEGT. The CDR3 has 17 amino acids. The CDR3 spells CASSEVVGRGPGNTIYF. CDR3 coding DNA: TGTGCCAGCAGTGAAGTGGTCGGCAGGGGGCCTGGAAACACCATATATTTT.

This clonotype was detected only a few times. The gene calls are TRBV10-3 and TRBJ2-7; D is unresolved. Germline CDR1 reads ENHRY; CDR2 reads SYGVKD. The ends were cut back, 4 bases at V and 0 bases at J, with 10 bases in the middle. The CDR3 contains 14 residues. The CDR3 loop reads CAISGTRHSYEQYF. CDR3 nucleotides: TGTGCCATCAGTGGGACCAGGCACTCCTACGAGCAGTACTTC.